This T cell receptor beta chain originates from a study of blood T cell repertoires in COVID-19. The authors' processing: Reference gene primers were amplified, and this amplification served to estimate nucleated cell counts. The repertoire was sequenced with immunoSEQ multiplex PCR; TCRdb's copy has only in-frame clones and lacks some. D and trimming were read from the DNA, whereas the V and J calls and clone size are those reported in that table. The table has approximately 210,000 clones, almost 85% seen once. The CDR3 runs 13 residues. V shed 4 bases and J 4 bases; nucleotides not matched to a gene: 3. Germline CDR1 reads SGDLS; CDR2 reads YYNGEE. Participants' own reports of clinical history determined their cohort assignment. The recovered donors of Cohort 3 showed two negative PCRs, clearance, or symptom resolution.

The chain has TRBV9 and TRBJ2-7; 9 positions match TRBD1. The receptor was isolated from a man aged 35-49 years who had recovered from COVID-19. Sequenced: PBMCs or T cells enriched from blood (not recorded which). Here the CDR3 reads CASSPGQGYEQYF. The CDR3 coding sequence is TGTGCCAGCAGCCCAGGACAGGGGTACGAGCAGTACTTC.